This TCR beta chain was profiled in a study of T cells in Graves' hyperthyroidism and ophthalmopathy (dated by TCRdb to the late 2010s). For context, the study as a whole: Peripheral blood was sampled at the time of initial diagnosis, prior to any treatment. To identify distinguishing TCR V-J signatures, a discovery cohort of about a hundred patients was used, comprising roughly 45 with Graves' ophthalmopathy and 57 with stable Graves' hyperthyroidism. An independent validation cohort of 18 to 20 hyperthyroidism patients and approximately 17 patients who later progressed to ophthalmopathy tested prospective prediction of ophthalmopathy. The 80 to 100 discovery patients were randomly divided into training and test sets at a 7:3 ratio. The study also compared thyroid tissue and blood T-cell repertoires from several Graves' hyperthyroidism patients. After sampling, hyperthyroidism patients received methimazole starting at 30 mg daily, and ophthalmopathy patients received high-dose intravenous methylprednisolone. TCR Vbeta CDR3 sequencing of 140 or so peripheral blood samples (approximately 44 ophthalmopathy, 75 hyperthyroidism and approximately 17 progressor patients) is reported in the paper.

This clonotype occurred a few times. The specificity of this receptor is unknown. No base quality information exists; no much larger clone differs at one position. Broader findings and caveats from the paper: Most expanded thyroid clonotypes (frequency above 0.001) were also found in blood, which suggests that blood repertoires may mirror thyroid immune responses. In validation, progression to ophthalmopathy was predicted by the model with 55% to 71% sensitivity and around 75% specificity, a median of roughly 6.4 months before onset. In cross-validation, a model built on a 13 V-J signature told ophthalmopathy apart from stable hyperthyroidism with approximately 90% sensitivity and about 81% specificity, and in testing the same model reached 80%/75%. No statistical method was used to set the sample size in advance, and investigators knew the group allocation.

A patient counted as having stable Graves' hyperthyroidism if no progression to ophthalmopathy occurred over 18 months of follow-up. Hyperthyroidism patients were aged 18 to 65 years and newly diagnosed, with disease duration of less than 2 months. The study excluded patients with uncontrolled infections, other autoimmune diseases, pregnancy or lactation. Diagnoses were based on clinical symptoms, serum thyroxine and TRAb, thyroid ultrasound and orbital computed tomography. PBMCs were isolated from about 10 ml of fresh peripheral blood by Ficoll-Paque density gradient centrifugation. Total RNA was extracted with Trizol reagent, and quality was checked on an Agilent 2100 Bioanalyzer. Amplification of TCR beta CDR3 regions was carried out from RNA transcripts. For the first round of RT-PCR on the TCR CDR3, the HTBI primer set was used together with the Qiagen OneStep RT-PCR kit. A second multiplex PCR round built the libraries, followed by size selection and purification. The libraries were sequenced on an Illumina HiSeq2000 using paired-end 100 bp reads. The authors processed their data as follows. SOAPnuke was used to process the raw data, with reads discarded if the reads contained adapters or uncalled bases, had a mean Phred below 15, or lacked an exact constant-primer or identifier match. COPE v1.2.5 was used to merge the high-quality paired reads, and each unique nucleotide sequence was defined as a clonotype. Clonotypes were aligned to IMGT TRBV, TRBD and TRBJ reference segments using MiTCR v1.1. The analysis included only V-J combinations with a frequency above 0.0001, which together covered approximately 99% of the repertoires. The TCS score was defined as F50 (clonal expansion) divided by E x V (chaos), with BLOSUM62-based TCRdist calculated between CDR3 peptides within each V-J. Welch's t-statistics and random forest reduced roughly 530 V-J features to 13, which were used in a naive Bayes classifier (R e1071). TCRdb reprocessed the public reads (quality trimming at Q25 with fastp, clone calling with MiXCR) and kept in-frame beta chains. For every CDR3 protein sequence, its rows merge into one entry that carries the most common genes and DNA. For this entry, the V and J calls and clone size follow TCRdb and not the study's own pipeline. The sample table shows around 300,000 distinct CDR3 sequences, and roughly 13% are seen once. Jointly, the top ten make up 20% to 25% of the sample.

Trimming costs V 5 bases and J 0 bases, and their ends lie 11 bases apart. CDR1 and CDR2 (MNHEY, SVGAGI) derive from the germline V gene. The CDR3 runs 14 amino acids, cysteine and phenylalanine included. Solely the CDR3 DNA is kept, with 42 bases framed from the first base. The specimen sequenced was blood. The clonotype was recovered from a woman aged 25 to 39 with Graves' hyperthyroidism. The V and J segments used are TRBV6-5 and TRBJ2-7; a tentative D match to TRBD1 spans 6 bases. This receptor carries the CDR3 CASSPSTGSYEQYF. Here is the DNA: TGTGCCAGCAGTCCCTCGACAGGCTCCTACGAGCAGTACTTC.